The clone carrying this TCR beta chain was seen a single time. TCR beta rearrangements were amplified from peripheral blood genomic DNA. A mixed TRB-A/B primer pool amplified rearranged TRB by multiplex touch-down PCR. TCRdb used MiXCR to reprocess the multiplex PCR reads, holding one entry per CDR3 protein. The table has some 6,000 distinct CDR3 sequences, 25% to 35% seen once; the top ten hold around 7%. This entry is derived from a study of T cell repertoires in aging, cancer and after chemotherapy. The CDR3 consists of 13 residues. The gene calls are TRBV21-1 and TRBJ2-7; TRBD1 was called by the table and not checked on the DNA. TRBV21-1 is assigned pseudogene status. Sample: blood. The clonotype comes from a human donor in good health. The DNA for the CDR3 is TGTGCCAGCAGCCAGGGCAGGGGGCGCGAGCAGTACTTC. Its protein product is CASSQGRGREQYF.